This T cell receptor (beta chain) was captured in a study of blood T cell repertoires in COVID-19. Study as a whole: Researchers got acute and convalescent COVID-19 samples from the United States, Italy and Spain. The cDNA or gDNA used as material had been derived from T cells, B-cell-depleted T cells, or PBMCs.

Germline assignment: CDR1 SGHDN and CDR2 FVKESK. With 4 bases clipped from V and 7 bases from J, the junction kept 7 bases outside the gene matches. The CDR3 contains 15 residues. This clone was seen a single time. Profiling relied on immunoSEQ multiplex PCR, and the TCRdb table lists in-frame clones only, not all of them. In the table there are a few hundred thousand clones, 75% to 95% of which are singletons. The chain has TRBV14 and TRBJ1-6, with 7 bases matching TRBD1. Input material: peripheral blood. The source of this sequence is a young adult with COVID-19, enrolled during active disease. In nucleotides, the CDR3 is TGTGCCAGCAGCCCGCGGACAGGAGGGAATTCACCCCTCCACTTT. Translating it yields CASSPRTGGNSPLHF.